Following are 23 T cell receptor beta chains from one sample sequenced in a study of lymphopenia after photon versus proton radiotherapy. Clones were read by immunoSEQ multiplex PCR, and TCRdb kept only the in-frame ones, dropping some. The table has 30,000 to 45,000 clones, roughly nine tenths seen once. This sample comprised peripheral blood, obtained from a patient treated with photon-based radiotherapy. These receptor sequences come from a man aged 55-75 years with cholangiocarcinoma.

The rearrangement uses TRBV19 and TRBJ1-1; 12 nucleotides align to TRBD1. The CDR3 has 17 residues. Germline V gene data show CDR1 as LNHDA and CDR2 as SQIVND (reference sequence). J gave up 3 bases and V 4 bases, and 9 bases lay outside the gene matches. The CDR3 loop is CASSRPPGQGADTEAFF. DNA for the CDR3: TGTGCCAGTAGTAGACCTCCGGGACAGGGGGCTGACACTGAAGCTTTCTTT.

The chain recombines TRBV18 with TRBJ2-1; 10 nucleotides line up with TRBD1. The CDR3 covers 15 residues. Germline loops: CDR1 KGHSH, CDR2 LQKENI. With 3 bases clipped from V and 10 bases from J, the junction kept 9 bases outside the gene matches. CDR3: CASSPTGQGYWEQFF. CDR3 coding DNA: TGTGCCAGCTCACCGACGGGACAGGGGTATTGGGAGCAGTTCTTC.

This chain links TRBV19 with TRBJ2-3; D is ambiguous. The germline V gene has CDR1 LNHDA and CDR2 SQIVND (reference sequence). The CDR3 totals 13 residues. Between the trimmed V and J ends, which lost 7 bases and 2 bases, there was a span of 10 bases. CDR3 amino acids: CASTADHTDTQYF. DNA for the CDR3: TGTGCCAGTACCGCGGACCACACAGATACGCAGTATTTT.

The chain recombines TRBV27 with TRBJ2-2, with 8 bases aligning to TRBD1. The junction had 12 bases not matched to a gene; V was cut back by 8 bases and J by 4 bases. The CDR3 has 16 residues. Germline V lookup: CDR1 MNHEY, CDR2 SMNVEV (reference sequence). The DNA of the CDR3 is TGTGCCAGCTCCGCCCTAGCAGGGGGCCTCACCGGGGAGCTGTTTTTT. Translating gives CASSALAGGLTGELFF.

The chain recombines TRBV19 with TRBJ2-6; 8 bases match TRBD1. Germline V gene sequence: CDR1 LNHDA, CDR2 SQIVND (reference sequence). V shed 6 bases, J shed 4 bases, and the junction held 8 bases outside the gene matches. This CDR3 is 16 amino acids long. The CDR3 nucleotides are TGTGCCAGTAGACCACAGGGGGGTCACGGGGCCAACGTCCTGACTTTC. It is translated as CASRPQGGHGANVLTF.

CDR3 sequence reads: CASSLLLDWTQYF. The CDR3 bases are TGTGCCAGCAGCTTACTATTGGACTGGACCCAGTACTTC. The J gene is TRBJ2-5, the V gene TRBV7-2; D is possibly TRBD2 (5 bases). Germline V gene lookup returns CDR1 SGHTA and CDR2 FQGNSA. The CDR3 is 13 residues long. Trimming shortened V by 2 bases and J by 7 bases, and 11 bases separated the two germline ends. Using reference TRBV7-2 and TRBJ2-5 for the parts outside the CDR3, the full variable domain is GAGVSQSPSNKVTEKGKDVELRCDPISGHTALYWYRQSLGQGLEFLIYFQGNSAPDKSGLPSDRFSAERTGGSVSTLTIQRTQQEDSAVYLCASSLLLDWTQYFGPGTRLLVL.

The genes are TRBV4-1 and TRBJ2-1, with 11 bases fitting TRBD1. The V segment lost 1 base and the J segment 6 bases; nucleotides outside the gene matches: 5. This CDR3 spans 16 amino acids. Germline CDR1 is MGHRA and CDR2 is YSYEKL. The CDR3 spells CASSQVLGTGGNEQFF. DNA of the CDR3: TGCGCCAGCAGCCAAGTTCTCGGGACAGGGGGCAATGAGCAGTTCTTC.

This chain links TRBV15 with TRBJ2-3; 7 bases are shared with TRBD2. With 0 bases clipped from V and 8 bases from J, the junction kept 8 bases outside the gene matches. The CDR3 runs 15 residues. Germline CDR1 reads LNHNV; CDR2 reads YYDKDF (reference sequence). For the CDR3, the DNA is TGTGCCACCAGCAGAGAAGGCAGCGGGAAGGTTACGCAGTATTTT. It translates to CATSREGSGKVTQYF.

The rearrangement links TRBV5-1 to TRBJ2-1, with 7 positions matching TRBD2. Trimming removed 0 bases from V and 10 bases from J; junction bases left unmatched: 13. The CDR3 consists of 16 residues. Germline V gene data show CDR1 as SGHRS and CDR2 as YFSETQ. CDR3 amino acids: CASSLADLREGPEQFF. As DNA, the CDR3 is TGCGCCAGCAGCTTGGCCGATTTGAGGGAGGGGCCGGAGCAGTTCTTC.

This clone was detected only once. The chain recombines TRBV11-3 with TRBJ1-5; D gene uncertain. The CDR3 covers 13 residues. Looked up from germline, CDR1 is SGHNT and CDR2 is YENEEA. Trimming cost V 3 bases and J 4 bases, with 7 bases left between them. CDR3 sequence reads: CASSLLANQPQHF. CDR3 coding DNA: TGTGCCAGCAGCTTGCTGGCAAATCAGCCCCAGCATTTT.

CDR3 amino acids: CASSSGQGSYNEQFF. The CDR3 bases are TGCGCCAGCAGCTCGGGACAGGGGTCTTACAATGAGCAGTTCTTC. The V gene is TRBV5-1, the J gene TRBJ2-1; TRBD1 matches at 10 bases. V shed 3 bases, J shed 4 bases, and the junction held 4 bases outside the gene matches. This CDR3 is built from 15 residues. CDR1 is SGHRS and CDR2 is YFSETQ in the germline V gene.

This clone was seen a handful of times. The gene calls are TRBV9 and TRBJ1-1; D possibly corresponds to TRBD1 (5 bases). The CDR3 consists of 16 residues. Germline loops: CDR1 SGDLS, CDR2 YYNGEE. Trimming shortened V by 0 bases and J by 1 base, and 13 bases separated the two germline ends. The CDR3, as DNA: TGTGCCAGCAGCGTAGCTACAACAGGATCGAACACTGAAGCTTTCTTT. Protein product: CASSVATTGSNTEAFF. Filled out from reference TRBV9 and TRBJ1-1, the complete variable domain reads DSGVTQTPKHLITATGQRVTLRCSPRSGDLSVYWYQQSLDQGLQFLIQYYNGEERAKGNILERFSAQQFPDLHSELNLSSLELGDSALYFCASSVATTGSNTEAFFGQGTRLTVV.

This clone was recorded only once. The chain carries TRBV28 and TRBJ1-5; D is undetermined. Germline V gene sequence: CDR1 MDHEN, CDR2 SYDVKM. CDR3 length equals 15 residues. Trimming removed 2 bases at V and 9 bases at J, with 17 bases between. The CDR3 loop is CASSLIGPLPLPQHF. The CDR3 DNA reads TGTGCCAGCAGTTTAATAGGTCCTTTACCTCTGCCCCAGCATTTT.

This chain joins TRBV27 and TRBJ1-1; D uncertain. CDR1 is MNHEY, CDR2 SMNVEV, per germline (reference sequence). This CDR3 contains 14 residues. With 4 bases removed from V and 4 bases from J, the gap between germline ends came to 13 bases. The CDR3 reads CASSSLGPPTEAFF. CDR3 DNA: TGTGCCAGCAGTTCTCTCGGGCCTCCCACTGAAGCTTTCTTT.

There are a few counts of this clone. This sample includes further DNA sequences coding for the same CDR3. The chain couples TRBV18 to TRBJ1-5, with unresolved D. CDR1 is KGHSH, CDR2 LQKENI, per germline. Trimming took 3 bases from V and 0 from J, leaving 0 bases between them. This CDR3 has 12 residues. CDR3 protein: CASSPSNQPQHF. CDR3 sequence (DNA): TGTGCCAGCTCACCTAGCAATCAGCCCCAGCATTTT.

This chain links TRBV19 with TRBJ2-1, with 8 bases aligning to TRBD1. CDR3 length: 18 residues. CDR1 LNHDA and CDR2 SQIVND come from the germline V gene (reference sequence). Germline trimming cut 0 bases from V and 8 bases from J; bases unmatched to any gene: 15. The CDR3 nucleotides are TGTGCCAGTAGTATAGATCTCCGTGCGGACAGGGTTGTAGATGAGCAGTTCTTC. The encoded protein is CASSIDLRADRVVDEQFF.

This chain uses TRBV19 with TRBJ2-7; tentatively, D is TRBD1 (6 bases). Germline CDR1 and CDR2: LNHDA and SQIVND (reference sequence). The germline V and J ends were trimmed by 4 bases and 3 bases, with 10 bases remaining between them. The CDR3 length is 13 residues. CDR3 nucleotide sequence: TGTGCCAGTAGTACGCAGACAGGCTACGAGCAGTACTTC. This encodes CASSTQTGYEQYF.

J is TRBJ2-1 and V is TRBV5-1; the match to TRBD1 covers 7 bases. CDR3 length: 13 residues. Trimming removed 5 bases from V and 6 bases from J; junction bases left unmatched: 5. Germline-derived CDR1 and CDR2 are SGHRS and YFSETQ. This chain's CDR3 is CASRTRQGNEQFF. The CDR3 nucleotides read TGCGCCAGCAGGACCAGACAGGGCAATGAGCAGTTCTTC.

This chain joins TRBV4-2 and TRBJ1-2, with 8 bases identical to TRBD1. This CDR3 region has 15 residues. Germline V gene lookup returns CDR1 LGHNA and CDR2 YNFKEQ. Trimming removed 1 base from V and 5 bases from J; junction bases left unmatched: 6. The CDR3 reads CASSQASQGAYGYTF. DNA of the CDR3: TGTGCCAGCAGCCAAGCCTCTCAGGGGGCGTATGGCTACACCTTC.

The chain uses TRBV28 and TRBJ2-7, with 12 bases lining up with TRBD1. Looked up from germline, CDR1 is MDHEN and CDR2 is SYDVKM. CDR3 length: 17 residues. The ends lost 5 bases at V and 2 bases at J; junction bases unmatched: 10. The CDR3 nucleotides are TGTGCCAGCAGTCCCCGACTCGGGACAGGGGGCCCCTACGAGCAGTACTTC. Its translation is CASSPRLGTGGPYEQYF.

This clone is a singleton in its sample. V gene TRBV5-1 combines with J gene TRBJ2-3; D gene unclear. Trimming pared 0 bases from V and 4 bases from J, leaving 9 bases between. Per the germline V gene, CDR1 is SGHRS and CDR2 is YFSETQ. The CDR3 runs to 14 residues. Here the CDR3 reads CASSLGARADTQYF. The DNA for the CDR3 is TGCGCCAGCAGCTTGGGGGCTCGGGCAGATACGCAGTATTTT. The entire variable domain, with the rest obtained from reference TRBV5-1 and TRBJ2-3, is as follows: KAGVTQTPRYLIKTRGQQVTLSCSPISGHRSVSWYQQTPGQGLQFLFEYFSETQRNKGNFPGRFSGRQFSNSRSEMNVSTLELGDSALYLCASSLGARADTQYFGPGTRLTVL.

The chain links TRBV9 to TRBJ2-3, with 7 bases fitting TRBD2. This CDR3 comprises 15 residues. Germline V gives CDR1 SGDLS, CDR2 YYNGEE. V shed 1 base and J 2 bases; nucleotides not matched to a gene: 4. The CDR3 bases are TGTGCCAGCAGCGTACCTAGCGGTGACACAGATACGCAGTATTTT. Translating gives CASSVPSGDTDTQYF.

This chain links TRBV19 with TRBJ2-1, with D tentatively TRBD1 (5 bases). Deletions cut 5 bases from V and 1 base from J, with 9 bases between. The CDR3 totals 14 residues. CDR1 and CDR2 (germline): LNHDA, SQIVND (reference sequence). In DNA form, the CDR3 reads TGTGCCAGTAGTTCCCGACAGTCCTACAATGAGCAGTTCTTC. It yields the protein CASSSRQSYNEQFF.